This T cell receptor (beta chain) was recorded in a study of blood T cell repertoires in COVID-19. TCRdb's copy holds only in-frame clones and misses some; the assay was immunoSEQ multiplex PCR. The table includes approximately 290,000 clones, about 90% detected once. The V gene's germline CDR1 is SGHNT and CDR2 YYREEE (reference sequence). Germline trimming cut 2 bases from V and 1 base from J; bases unmatched to any gene: 7. The CDR3 consists of 16 residues. The V and J genes are TRBV5-4 and TRBJ2-3; 7 bases are shared with TRBD2. Sequenced: peripheral blood. The source of this sequence is a man between 18 and 35 years old with active or convalescent COVID-19. The CDR3 nucleotides read TGTGCCAGCAGCTTACGACTAGCTTCTGGCACAGATACGCAGTATTTT. This codes for CASSLRLASGTDTQYF.